Given below is one T cell receptor beta chain in context. In the original workflow: Cell counts per sample came from amplifying reference gene primers. The data were produced by immunoSEQ multiplex PCR, yet TCRdb's version contains in-frame clones alone and is incomplete. V and J calls and clone size are those listed in that table; D and trimming were worked out from the DNA. The sample comprises some 400,000 clones, about 90% of which are singletons, and 6.5% rests with the top ten. The data stem from a study of blood T cell repertoires in COVID-19. About the study: The United States, Italy and Spain supplied acute and convalescent COVID-19 samples. From T cells, B-cell-depleted T cells, or PBMCs came the material, which was cDNA or gDNA.

CDR1 LGHNA and CDR2 YSLEER come from the germline V gene. The CDR3 runs to 17 residues. The V end lost 3 bases, the J end lost 2 bases, and 19 bases lay between the germline ends. The clonotype comes from a man aged 18 to 35 with active or convalescent COVID-19. Specimen: peripheral blood. The gene calls are TRBV4-3 and TRBJ1-2, with D maybe TRBD1 (6 bases). CDR3 sequence: CASSQDTTGQINYGYTF. For the CDR3, the DNA is TGCGCCAGCAGCCAGGATACAACAGGGCAGATAAACTATGGCTACACCTTC.